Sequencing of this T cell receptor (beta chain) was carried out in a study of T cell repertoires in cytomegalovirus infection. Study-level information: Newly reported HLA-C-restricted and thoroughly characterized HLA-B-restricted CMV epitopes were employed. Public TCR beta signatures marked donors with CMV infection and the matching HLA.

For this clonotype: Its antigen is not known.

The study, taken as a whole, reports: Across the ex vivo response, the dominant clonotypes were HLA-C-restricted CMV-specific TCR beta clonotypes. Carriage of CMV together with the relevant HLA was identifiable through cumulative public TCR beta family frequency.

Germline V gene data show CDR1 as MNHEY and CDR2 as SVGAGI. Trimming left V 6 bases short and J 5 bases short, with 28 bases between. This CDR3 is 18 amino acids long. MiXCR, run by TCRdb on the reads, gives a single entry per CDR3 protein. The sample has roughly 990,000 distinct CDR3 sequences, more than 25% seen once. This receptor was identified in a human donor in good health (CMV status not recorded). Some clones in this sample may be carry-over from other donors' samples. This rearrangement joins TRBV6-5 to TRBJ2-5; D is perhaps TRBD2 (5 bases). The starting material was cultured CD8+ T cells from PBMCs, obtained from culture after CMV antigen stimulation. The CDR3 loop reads CASRRRAGIGVGGETQYF. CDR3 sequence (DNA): TGTGCCAGCAGACGTCGTGCCGGGATCGGGGTTGGTGGGGAGACCCAGTACTTC.